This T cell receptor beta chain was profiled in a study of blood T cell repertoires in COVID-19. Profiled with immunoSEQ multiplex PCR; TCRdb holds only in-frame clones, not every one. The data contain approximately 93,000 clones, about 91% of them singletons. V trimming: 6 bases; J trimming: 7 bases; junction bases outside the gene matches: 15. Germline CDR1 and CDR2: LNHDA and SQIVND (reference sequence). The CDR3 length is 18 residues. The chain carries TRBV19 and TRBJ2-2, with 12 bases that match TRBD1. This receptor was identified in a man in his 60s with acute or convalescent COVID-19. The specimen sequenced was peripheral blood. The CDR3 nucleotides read TGTGCCAGTAGCCCTCGCCCGGGACAGGGGGCCAACGGCGGGGAGCTGTTTTTT. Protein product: CASSPRPGQGANGGELFF.